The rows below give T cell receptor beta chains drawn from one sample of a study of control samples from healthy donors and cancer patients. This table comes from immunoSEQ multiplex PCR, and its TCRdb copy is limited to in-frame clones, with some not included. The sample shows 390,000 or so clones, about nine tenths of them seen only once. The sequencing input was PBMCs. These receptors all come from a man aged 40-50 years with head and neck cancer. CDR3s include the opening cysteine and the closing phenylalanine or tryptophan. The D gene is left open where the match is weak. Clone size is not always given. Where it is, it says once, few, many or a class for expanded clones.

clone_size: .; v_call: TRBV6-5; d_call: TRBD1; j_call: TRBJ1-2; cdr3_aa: CASSYRDRDGGYTF; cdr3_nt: TGTGCCAGCAGTTACCGGGACAGGGACGGTGGCTACACCTTC
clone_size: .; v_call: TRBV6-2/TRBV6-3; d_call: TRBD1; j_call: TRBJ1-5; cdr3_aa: CASSYPVDRPSNQPQHF; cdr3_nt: TGTGCCAGCAGTTACCCCGTGGACAGGCCTTCCAATCAGCCCCAGCATTTT
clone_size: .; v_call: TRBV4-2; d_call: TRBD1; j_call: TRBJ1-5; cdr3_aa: CASSQAADRGRQPQHF; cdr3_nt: TGTGCCAGCAGCCAGGCCGCAGACAGGGGCAGACAGCCCCAGCATTTT
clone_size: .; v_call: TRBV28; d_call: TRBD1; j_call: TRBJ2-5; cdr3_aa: CASSLRQGMETQYF; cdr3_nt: TGTGCCAGCAGTTTAAGACAGGGTATGGAGACCCAGTACTTC
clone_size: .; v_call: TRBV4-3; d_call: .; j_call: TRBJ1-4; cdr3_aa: CASSSQHLATNEKLFF; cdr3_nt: TGCGCCAGCAGCTCACAGCACCTTGCAACTAATGAAAAACTGTTTTTT
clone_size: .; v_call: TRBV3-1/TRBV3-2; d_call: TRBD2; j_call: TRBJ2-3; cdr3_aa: CASSPRLAGGNTDTQYF; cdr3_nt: TGTGCCAGCAGCCCCCGACTAGCGGGGGGAAACACAGATACGCAGTATTTT
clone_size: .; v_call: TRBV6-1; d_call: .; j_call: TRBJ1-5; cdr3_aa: CASSEGSRMSNQPQHF; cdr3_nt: TGTGCCAGCAGTGAAGGTAGCCGTATGAGCAATCAGCCCCAGCATTTT
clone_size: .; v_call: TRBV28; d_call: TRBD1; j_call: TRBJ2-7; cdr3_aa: CASGGQGFEQYF; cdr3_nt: TGTGCCAGCGGGGGACAGGGTTTTGAGCAGTACTTC
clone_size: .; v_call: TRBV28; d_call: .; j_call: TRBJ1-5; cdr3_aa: CASSPLWGDQPQHF; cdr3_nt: TGTGCCAGCAGCCCTCTCTGGGGGGATCAGCCCCAGCATTTT
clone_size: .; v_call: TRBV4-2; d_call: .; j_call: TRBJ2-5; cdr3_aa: CASSQDRTGVIEETQYF; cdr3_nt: TGTGCCAGCAGCCAAGATAGGACGGGAGTCATTGAAGAGACCCAGTACTTC
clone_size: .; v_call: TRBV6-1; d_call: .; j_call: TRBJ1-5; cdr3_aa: CASSEAQGAVSYQPQHF; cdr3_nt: TGTGCCAGCAGTGAAGCCCAAGGGGCAGTTAGTTATCAGCCCCAGCATTTT
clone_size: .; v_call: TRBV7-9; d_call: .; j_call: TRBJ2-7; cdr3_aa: CASSITGRDTSSYEQYF; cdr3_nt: TGTGCCAGCAGCATTACTGGCCGGGACACCTCTTCCTACGAGCAGTACTTC
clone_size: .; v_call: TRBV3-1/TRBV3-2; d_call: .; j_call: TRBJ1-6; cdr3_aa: CASSQAQGGDSPLHF; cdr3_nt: TGTGCCAGCAGCCAAGCACAGGGTGGCGATTCACCCCTCCACTTT
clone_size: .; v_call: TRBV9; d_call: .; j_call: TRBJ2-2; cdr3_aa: CASRRGREYAGELFF; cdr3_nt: TGTGCCAGCAGGCGGGGGCGCGAATATGCCGGGGAGCTGTTTTTT
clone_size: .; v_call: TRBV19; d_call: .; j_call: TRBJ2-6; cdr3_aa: CASSTLEPSSGANVLTF; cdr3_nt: TGTGCCAGTAGTACCCTGGAGCCAAGCTCTGGGGCCAACGTCCTGACTTTC
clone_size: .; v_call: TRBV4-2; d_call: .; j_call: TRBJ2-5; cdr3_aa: CASSQVGSNGRETQYF; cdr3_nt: TGTGCCAGCAGCCAAGTGGGCTCAAATGGGCGAGAGACCCAGTACTTC
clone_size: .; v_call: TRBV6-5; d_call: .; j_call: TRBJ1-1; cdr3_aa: CASSYSSQTEAFF; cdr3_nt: TGTGCCAGCAGTTACTCGAGTCAGACTGAAGCTTTCTTT
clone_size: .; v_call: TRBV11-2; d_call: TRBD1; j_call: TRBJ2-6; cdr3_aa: CASSRGQGLYSGANVLTF; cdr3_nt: TGTGCCAGCAGCCGCGGACAGGGCCTATACTCTGGGGCCAACGTCCTGACTTTC
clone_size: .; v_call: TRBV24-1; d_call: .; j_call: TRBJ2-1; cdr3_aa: CATSEGHRRSNEQFF; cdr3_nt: TGTGCCACCAGTGAGGGACATCGAAGGTCCAATGAGCAGTTCTTC
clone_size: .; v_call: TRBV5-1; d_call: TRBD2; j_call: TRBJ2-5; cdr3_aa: CASSLVVAGGQVTQYF; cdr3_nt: TGCGCCAGCAGCCTCGTGGTAGCGGGGGGGCAAGTGACCCAGTACTTC
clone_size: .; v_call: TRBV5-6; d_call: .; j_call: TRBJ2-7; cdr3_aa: CASSLEWAGRGLYF; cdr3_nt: TGTGCCAGCAGCTTGGAGTGGGCGGGCAGGGGCTTGTACTTC
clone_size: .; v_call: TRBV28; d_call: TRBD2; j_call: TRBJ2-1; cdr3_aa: CASSPTSGAYNEQFF; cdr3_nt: TGTGCCAGCAGCCCGACTAGCGGAGCCTACAATGAGCAGTTCTTC
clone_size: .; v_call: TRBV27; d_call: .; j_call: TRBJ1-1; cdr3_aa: CASSLNEDTEAFF; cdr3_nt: TGTGCCAGCAGTTTAAACGAGGACACTGAAGCTTTCTTT
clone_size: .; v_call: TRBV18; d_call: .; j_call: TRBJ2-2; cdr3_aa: CASSPLTSTNTGELFF; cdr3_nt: TGTGCCAGCTCACCCCTGACAAGTACGAACACCGGGGAGCTGTTTTTT
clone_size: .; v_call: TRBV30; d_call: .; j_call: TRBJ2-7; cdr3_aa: CAWSVNRGGYEQYF; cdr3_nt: TGTGCCTGGAGTGTAAATAGGGGGGGCTACGAGCAGTACTTC
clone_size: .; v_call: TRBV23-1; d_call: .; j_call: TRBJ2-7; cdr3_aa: CASSPTGTTYEQYF; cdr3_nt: TGCGCCAGCAGCCCCACGGGAACCACCTACGAGCAGTACTTC
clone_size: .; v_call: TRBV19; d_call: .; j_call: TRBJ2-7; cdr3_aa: CASSRSGMSYEQYF; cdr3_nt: TGTGCCAGTAGCCGGTCGGGGATGTCCTACGAGCAGTACTTC
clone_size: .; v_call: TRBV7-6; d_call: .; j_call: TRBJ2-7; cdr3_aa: CASSLASDSYSYEQYF; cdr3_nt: TGTGCCAGCAGCTTAGCTTCGGACAGCTACTCCTACGAGCAGTACTTC
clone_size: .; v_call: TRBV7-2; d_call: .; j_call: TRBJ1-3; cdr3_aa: CASSLQRSGNTIYF; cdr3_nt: TGTGCCAGCAGCTTACAGCGCTCTGGAAACACCATATATTTT
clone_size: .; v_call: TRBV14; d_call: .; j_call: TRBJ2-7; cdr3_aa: CASSRDSPYEQYF; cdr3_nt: TGTGCCAGCAGCCGGGATTCCCCCTACGAGCAGTACTTC
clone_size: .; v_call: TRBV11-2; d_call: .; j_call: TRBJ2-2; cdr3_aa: CASSPDLPDTGELFF; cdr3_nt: TGTGCCAGCAGCCCGGACCTCCCCGACACCGGGGAGCTGTTTTTT
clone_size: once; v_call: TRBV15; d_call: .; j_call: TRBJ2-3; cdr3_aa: CATSRDSGGADTQYF; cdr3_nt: TGTGCCACCAGCAGAGACAGCGGCGGGGCAGATACGCAGTATTTT
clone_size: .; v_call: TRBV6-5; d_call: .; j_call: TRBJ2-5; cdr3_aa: CASNIGQAIEETQYF; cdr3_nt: TGTGCCAGCAACATAGGGCAGGCGATCGAAGAGACCCAGTACTTC
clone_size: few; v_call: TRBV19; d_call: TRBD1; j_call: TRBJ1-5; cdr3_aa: CASSIAQGSNQPQHF; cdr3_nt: TGTGCCAGTAGTATCGCACAGGGGAGCAATCAGCCCCAGCATTTT
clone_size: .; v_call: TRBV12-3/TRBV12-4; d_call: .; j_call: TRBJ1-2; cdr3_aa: CASSYGRVGGYTF; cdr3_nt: TGTGCCAGCAGTTATGGCAGGGTGGGTGGCTACACCTTC
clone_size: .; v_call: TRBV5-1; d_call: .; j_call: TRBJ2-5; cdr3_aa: CASSLLLAGYQETQYF; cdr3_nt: TGCGCCAGCAGCTTGTTGCTAGCAGGTTATCAAGAGACCCAGTACTTC
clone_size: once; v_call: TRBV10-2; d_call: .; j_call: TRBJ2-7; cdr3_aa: CASGAPRGRPYEQYF; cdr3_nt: TGCGCCAGCGGGGCCCCTCGGGGAAGACCCTACGAGCAGTACTTC
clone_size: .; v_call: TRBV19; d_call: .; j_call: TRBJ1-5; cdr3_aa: CASSIGFNQPQHF; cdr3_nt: TGTGCCAGTAGTATAGGATTCAATCAGCCCCAGCATTTT
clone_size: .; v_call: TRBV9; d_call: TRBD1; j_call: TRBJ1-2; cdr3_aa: CASSVVVGGDYTF; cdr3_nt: TGTGCCAGCAGCGTAGTGGTAGGGGGCGACTACACCTTC
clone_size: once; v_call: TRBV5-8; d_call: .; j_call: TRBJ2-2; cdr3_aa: CASSLYQGAGTGELFF; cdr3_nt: TGTGCCAGCAGCTTGTATCAGGGCGCCGGCACCGGGGAGCTGTTTTTT
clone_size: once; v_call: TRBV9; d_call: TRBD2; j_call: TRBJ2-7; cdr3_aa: CASSVGLAGSTYEQYF; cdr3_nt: TGTGCCAGCAGCGTAGGACTAGCGGGGTCCACCTACGAGCAGTACTTC
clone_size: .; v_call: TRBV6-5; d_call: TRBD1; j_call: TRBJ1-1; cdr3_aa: CASTTPTGAGTEAFF; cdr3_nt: TGTGCCAGCACCACACCCACAGGGGCCGGGACTGAAGCTTTCTTT
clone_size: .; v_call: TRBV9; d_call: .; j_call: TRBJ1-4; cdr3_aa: CASSVNPSGATNEKLFF; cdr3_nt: TGTGCCAGCAGCGTAAACCCCTCGGGGGCCACTAATGAAAAACTGTTTTTT
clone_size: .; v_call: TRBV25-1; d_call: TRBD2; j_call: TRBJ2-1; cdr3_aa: CASSPRLAHEQFF; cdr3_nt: TGTGCCAGCAGTCCCCGACTAGCCCATGAGCAGTTCTTC
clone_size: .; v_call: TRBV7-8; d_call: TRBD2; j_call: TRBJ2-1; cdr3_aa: CASSLALGGRALNEQFF; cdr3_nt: TGTGCCAGCAGCTTAGCGCTGGGCGGGAGGGCCCTCAATGAGCAGTTCTTC
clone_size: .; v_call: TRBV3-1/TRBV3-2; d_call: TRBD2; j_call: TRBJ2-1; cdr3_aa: CASSPRTLTSAEQFF; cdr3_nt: TGTGCCAGCAGCCCCCGGACTCTTACTAGCGCCGAGCAGTTCTTC
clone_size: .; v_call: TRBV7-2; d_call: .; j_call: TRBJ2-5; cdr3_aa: CASSLDPGQETQYF; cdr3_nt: TGTGCCAGCAGCTTAGATCCGGGCCAAGAGACCCAGTACTTC
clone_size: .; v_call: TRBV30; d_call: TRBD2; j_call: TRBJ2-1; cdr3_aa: CACSEIIAGYNEQFF; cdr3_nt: TGTGCCTGCTCCGAGATTATAGCGGGGTACAATGAGCAGTTCTTC